This T cell receptor (beta chain) was recovered during a study of OX40 agonist ivuxolimab in advanced cancers. Overall study context: Those enrolled were approximately 87% male, with a mean age of approximately 60 years and ages from roughly 20 to 90. Points from the study as a whole: Fewer expanded clones were found on average in CD4+ than in CD8+ T cells. Clonal expansion from baseline to week 6 occurred in both CD4+ and CD8+ T cells.

The repertoire was sequenced with immunoSEQ multiplex PCR; TCRdb's copy has only in-frame clones and lacks some. The sample shows roughly 110,000 clones, approximately 90% of them seen only once. This CDR3 contains 18 residues. Germline V lookup: CDR1 SGHDN, CDR2 FVKESK. The V gene lost 0 bases and the J gene lost 4 bases, with 21 bases spanning the gap. This clone was picked up one time. Antigen unknown. Peripheral blood came from all dose cohorts at three timepoints. Sequenced here: CD4+ or CD8+ T cells sorted from blood, sampled in a trial of the OX40 agonist ivuxolimab. The V call is TRBV14, the J call TRBJ1-2; D is uncertain. This receptor was identified in an adult with an advanced solid tumor such as melanoma, head and neck, liver or kidney cancer. The CDR3 protein is CASSQDLESGIKGYGYTF. The CDR3, as DNA: TGTGCCAGCAGCCAAGATCTCGAATCGGGGATTAAGGGCTATGGCTACACCTTC.